The entry below describes one T cell receptor (beta chain). This record belongs to a study of T cells in localized non-small cell lung cancer. The table came from immunoSEQ multiplex PCR; TCRdb's copy has only in-frame clones and leaves some out. Of some 24,000 clones listed, about 86% are singletons. This CDR3 has 15 amino acids. Germline lookup yields CDR1 SGHRS and CDR2 YFSETQ. Unmatched junction bases numbered 8, after V lost 4 bases and J lost 7 bases. Sequenced here: peripheral blood, sampled before any cancer treatment. The V and J genes are TRBV5-1 and TRBJ1-4, with 9 bases aligning to TRBD1. This receptor was identified in a male donor aged 60 or older with stage II squamous cell lung carcinoma. The CDR3 region has the DNA TGCGCCAGCAGCGCACCGGACAGGGGAAGTGAAAAACTGTTTTTT. As protein: CASSAPDRGSEKLFF.